Included here is one TCR beta chain sequence, with context. The data derive from a study of T-cell reconstitution after alpha-beta-depleted transplantation in children. V lost 1 base and J lost 5, with 12 bases in between. The CDR3 length is 15 residues. Germline loops: CDR1 MNHEY, CDR2 SVGAGI. It was with unique molecular identifiers that the TCRbeta library was prepared. TCRdb re-called the PCR reads through MiXCR, storing one row per CDR3 protein. The sample gives roughly 590,000 distinct CDR3 sequences, roughly 17% of which show up once; 0.9% to 1.2% is in the top ten. This TCR was recovered from a human donor who donated a stem cell graft to a child with acute myeloid leukemia. The sample was PBMCs from the stem cell graft donor, taken from the stem cell graft. The chain combines TRBV6-5 with TRBJ1-5, with TRBD1 as a possible D gene (5 bases). Here the CDR3 DNA reads TGTGCCAGCAGTTACTTGGCAGGGAACGATCAGCCCCAGCATTTT. The encoded protein is CASSYLAGNDQPQHF.